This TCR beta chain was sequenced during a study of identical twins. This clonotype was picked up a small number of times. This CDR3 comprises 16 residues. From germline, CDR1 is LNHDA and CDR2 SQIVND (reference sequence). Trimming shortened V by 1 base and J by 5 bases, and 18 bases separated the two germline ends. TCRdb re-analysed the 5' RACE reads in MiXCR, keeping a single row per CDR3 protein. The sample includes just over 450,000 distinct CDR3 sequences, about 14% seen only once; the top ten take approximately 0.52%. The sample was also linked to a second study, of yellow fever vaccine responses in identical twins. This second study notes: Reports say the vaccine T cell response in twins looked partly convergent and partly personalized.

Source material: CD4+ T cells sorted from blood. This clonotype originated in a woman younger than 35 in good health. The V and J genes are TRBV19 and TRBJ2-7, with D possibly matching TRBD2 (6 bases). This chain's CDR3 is CASSIGGGSGRNEQYF. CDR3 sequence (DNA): TGTGCCAGTAGTATAGGAGGAGGGTCTGGAAGGAACGAGCAGTACTTC.